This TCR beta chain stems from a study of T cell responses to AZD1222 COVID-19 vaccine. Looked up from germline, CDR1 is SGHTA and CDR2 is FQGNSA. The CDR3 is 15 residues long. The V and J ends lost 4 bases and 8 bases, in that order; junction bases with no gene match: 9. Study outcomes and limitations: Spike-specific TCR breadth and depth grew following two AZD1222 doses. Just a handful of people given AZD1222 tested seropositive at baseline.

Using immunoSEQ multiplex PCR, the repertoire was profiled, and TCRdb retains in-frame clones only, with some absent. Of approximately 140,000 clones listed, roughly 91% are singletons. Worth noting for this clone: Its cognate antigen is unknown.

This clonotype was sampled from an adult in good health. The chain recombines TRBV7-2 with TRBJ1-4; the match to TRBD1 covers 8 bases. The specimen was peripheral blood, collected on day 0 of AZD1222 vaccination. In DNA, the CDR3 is TGTGCCAGCAGCTCCTATCCGGGACAGGCGGAAAAACTGTTTTTT. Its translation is CASSSYPGQAEKLFF.